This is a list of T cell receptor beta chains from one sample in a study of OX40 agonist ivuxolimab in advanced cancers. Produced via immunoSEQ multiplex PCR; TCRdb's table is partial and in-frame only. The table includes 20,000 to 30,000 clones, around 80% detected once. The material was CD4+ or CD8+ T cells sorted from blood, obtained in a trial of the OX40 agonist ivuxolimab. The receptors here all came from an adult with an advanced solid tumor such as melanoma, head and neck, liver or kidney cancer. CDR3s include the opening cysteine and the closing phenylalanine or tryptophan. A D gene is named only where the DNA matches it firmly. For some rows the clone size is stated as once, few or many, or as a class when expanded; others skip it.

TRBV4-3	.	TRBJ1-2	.	TGCGCCAGCAGCCAAGATTTTATTCCGGGACTGAAGAACTATGGCTACACCTTC	CASSQDFIPGLKNYGYTF
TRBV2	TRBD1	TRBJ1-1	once	TGTGCCAGCAGTGAAGCTAAATTGCCGACAGGGGAACAGGCTGAAGCTTTCTTT	CASSEAKLPTGEQAEAFF
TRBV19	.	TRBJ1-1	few	TGTGCCAGTAGGCAGGGGTCACCCACTGAAGCTTTCTTT	CASRQGSPTEAFF
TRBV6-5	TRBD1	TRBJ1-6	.	TGTGCCAGCAGTTTAACAGGGGAAAGTTCACCCCTCCACTTT	CASSLTGESSPLHF
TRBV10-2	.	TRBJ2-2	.	TGCGCCAGCAGGTTCGGGGGGCTTAGCACCGGGGAGCTGTTTTTT	CASRFGGLSTGELFF
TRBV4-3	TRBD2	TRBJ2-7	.	TGCGCCAGCAGCCAAGACGGCGGGGGGGCCTACGAGCAGTACTTC	CASSQDGGGAYEQYF
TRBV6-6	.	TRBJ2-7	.	TGTGCCAGCAGGCACGGGGAGTTAACCTACGAGCAGTACTTC	CASRHGELTYEQYF
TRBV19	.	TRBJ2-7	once	TGTGCCAGTAAACCGGACATCTCCTACGAGCAGTACTTC	CASKPDISYEQYF
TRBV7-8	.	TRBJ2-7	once	TGTGCCAGCAGCTTAGCGGGTGGCCAGCAGTACTTC	CASSLAGGQQYF
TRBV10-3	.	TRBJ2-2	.	TGTGCCATCACCCCGGGAGGGGGCAAGGCCGGGGAGCTGTTTTTT	CAITPGGGKAGELFF
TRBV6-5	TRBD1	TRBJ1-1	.	TGTGCCAGCAGTTACTCGATCGGGACAGGGACTGAAGCTTTCTTT	CASSYSIGTGTEAFF
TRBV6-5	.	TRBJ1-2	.	TGTGCCAGCAGTTACTCTAACGGATACTATGGCTACACCTTC	CASSYSNGYYGYTF
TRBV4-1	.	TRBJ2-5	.	TGCGCCAGCAGCCAAAGAAACGGGGAGACCCAGTACTTC	CASSQRNGETQYF
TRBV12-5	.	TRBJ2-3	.	TGTGCTAGTGCCCCTTTGGGGTTCACAGATACGCAGTATTTT	CASAPLGFTDTQYF
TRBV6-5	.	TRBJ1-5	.	TGTGCCAGCAGCCCCAGAGGCGATAGCAATCAGCCCCAGCATTTT	CASSPRGDSNQPQHF
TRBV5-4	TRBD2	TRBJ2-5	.	TGTGCCAGCAGCTCTTCGGTAGCGGGGGGTCAAGAGACCCAGTACTTC	CASSSSVAGGQETQYF
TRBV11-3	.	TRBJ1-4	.	TGTGCCAGCAGAGTGCCAGGGTGGCTTGTGGGTGATGAAAAACTGTTTTTT	CASRVPGWLVGDEKLFF
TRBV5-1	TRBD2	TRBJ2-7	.	TGCGCCAGCAGCTGGACTAGCGGGACATACGAGCAGTACTTC	CASSWTSGTYEQYF
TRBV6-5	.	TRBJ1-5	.	TGTGCCACCACACTTTATGGCTCGGATCAGCCCCAGCATTTT	CATTLYGSDQPQHF
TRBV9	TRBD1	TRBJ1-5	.	TGTGCCAGCAGCCCCGGCGACAGGGCCCCGGGTCGGAATCAGCCCCAGCATTTT	CASSPGDRAPGRNQPQHF
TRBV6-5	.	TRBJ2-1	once	TGTGCCAGCAGTTATGGACAGTCCAATGAGCAGTTCTTC	CASSYGQSNEQFF
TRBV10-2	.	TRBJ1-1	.	TGCGCCAGCAGTTACGACCCTTTTGAAGCTTTCTTT	CASSYDPFEAFF
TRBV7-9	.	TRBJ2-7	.	TGTGCCAGCAGCTTAGACCTCGAGGGGGGGGAGCAGTACTTC	CASSLDLEGGEQYF
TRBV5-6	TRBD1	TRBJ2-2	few	TGTGCCAGCAGCGGCGGGACAGGGAGAACCGGGGAGCTGTTTTTT	CASSGGTGRTGELFF
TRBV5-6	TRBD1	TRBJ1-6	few	TGTGCCAGCAGCCGGCCGGGACAGGGCCATTCACCCCTCCACTTT	CASSRPGQGHSPLHF
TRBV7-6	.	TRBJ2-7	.	TGTGCCAGCAGCGATTCCCTAGGTAGGGGTTCCTACGAGCAGTACTTC	CASSDSLGRGSYEQYF
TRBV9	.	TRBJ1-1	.	TGTGCCAGCAGCGAGGGGGGCACTCTCGCTGAAGCTTTCTTT	CASSEGGTLAEAFF
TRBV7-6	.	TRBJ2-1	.	TGTGCCAGCAGCTTAGTGTGGCTAAGCTCCTACAATGAGCAGTTCTTC	CASSLVWLSSYNEQFF
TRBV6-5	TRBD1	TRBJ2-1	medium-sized	TGTGCCAGCAGTACAGGGGGGTCGAATGAGCAGTTCTTC	CASSTGGSNEQFF
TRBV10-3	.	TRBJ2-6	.	TGTGCCATCAGTGAGTCGGGAATGACCTCTGGGGCCAACGTCCTGACTTTC	CAISESGMTSGANVLTF
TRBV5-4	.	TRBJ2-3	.	TGTGCCAGCAGCGTCCTCCTCGGGGTAGATACGCAGTATTTT	CASSVLLGVDTQYF
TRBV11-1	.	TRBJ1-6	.	TGTGCCAGCAGCCCCGGGACCGGAGCGTATAATTCACCCCTCCACTTT	CASSPGTGAYNSPLHF
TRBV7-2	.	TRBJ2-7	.	TGTGCCAGCAGCTTAAGTCAGCACGAGCAGTACTTC	CASSLSQHEQYF
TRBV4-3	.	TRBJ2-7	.	TGCGCCAGCAGCCAAGATCGGGACCTCCTGGCCTACGAGCAGTACTTC	CASSQDRDLLAYEQYF
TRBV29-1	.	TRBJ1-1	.	TGCAGCGTTAAGTTCGGTTTTGGCACTGAAGCTTTCTTT	CSVKFGFGTEAFF
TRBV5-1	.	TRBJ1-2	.	TGCGCCAGTGCAACAGGGAGTAACTATGGCTACACCTTC	CASATGSNYGYTF
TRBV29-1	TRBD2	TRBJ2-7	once	TGCAGCGTTGTGCTTAGCGGGGTCTACGAGCAGTACTTC	CSVVLSGVYEQYF
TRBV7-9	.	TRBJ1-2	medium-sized	TGTGCCAGCAGCTTAGGACTGGACTATGGCTACACCTTC	CASSLGLDYGYTF
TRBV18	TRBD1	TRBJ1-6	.	TGTGCCAGCTCCCTTGACTGGCAGGGGGCTATGAAATCACCCCTCCACTTT	CASSLDWQGAMKSPLHF
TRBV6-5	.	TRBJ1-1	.	TGTGCCAGCACCCCCGCGGGGGCTGAAGCTTTCTTT	CASTPAGAEAFF
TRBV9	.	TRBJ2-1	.	TGTGCCAGCAGCTTGAGGGGCAACTACAATGAGCAGTTCTTC	CASSLRGNYNEQFF
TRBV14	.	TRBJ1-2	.	TGTGCCAGCAGCCGCCCGGGAGGGGTCTATGGCTACACCTTC	CASSRPGGVYGYTF
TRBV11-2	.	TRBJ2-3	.	TGTGCCAGCAGCTTAGAACCGGGTGTTAGCACAGATACGCAGTATTTT	CASSLEPGVSTDTQYF
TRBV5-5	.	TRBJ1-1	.	TGTGCCAGCAGCGGCGACACGAACACTGAAGCTTTCTTT	CASSGDTNTEAFF
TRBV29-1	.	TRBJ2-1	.	TGCAGCGTTGTGTCGGGTCTGGGCAGGACAACCGTTTACAATGAGCAGTTCTTC	CSVVSGLGRTTVYNEQFF
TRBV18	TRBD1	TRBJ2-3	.	TGTGCCAGCTCACCGGACAGGGTTAGCACAGATACGCAGTATTTT	CASSPDRVSTDTQYF
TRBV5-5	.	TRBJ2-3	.	TGTGCCAGCAGCTTGGCCTGGGGAGATACGCAGTATTTT	CASSLAWGDTQYF
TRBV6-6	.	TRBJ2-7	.	TGTGCCAGCAGTACCCCGACGGGGCCCTCCTACGAGCAGTACTTC	CASSTPTGPSYEQYF
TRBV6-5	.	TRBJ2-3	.	TGTGCCAGCAGTTACTCGAGCGAGACAGATACGCAGTATTTT	CASSYSSETDTQYF
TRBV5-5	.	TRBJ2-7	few	TGTGCCAGCAGCTCGCGGGACCCCCCCTACGAGCAGTACTTC	CASSSRDPPYEQYF